This record looks at one TCR beta chain sequence and its context. This entry belongs to a study of memory CD4+ T cells and cytomegalovirus serostatus. Trimming cost V 5 bases and J 0 bases, with 10 bases left between them. Germline CDR1 is SNHLY and CDR2 is FYNNEI. The CDR3 is 15 amino acids. The sort gate was single viable CD3+CD4+CD8-CD45RO+ cells for memory CD4+ T cells. After thawing, CD4+ T cells were positively selected. The protocol was immunoSEQ multiplex PCR, while the TCRdb copy is restricted to in-frame clones and leaves out a portion. Altogether tens of thousands of clones are present, approximately 86% being singletons, with the ten largest covering 0.5%.

The sequence came from an adult in good health and CMV-seronegative. Some clones in this sample may be carry-over from other donors' samples. The rearrangement links TRBV2 to TRBJ1-4, with unresolved D. The sample taken for sequencing was memory CD4+ T cells from blood. Here the CDR3 DNA reads TGTGCCAGCAGTAGGCAGCCTGCAACTAATGAAAAACTGTTTTTT. It specifies CASSRQPATNEKLFF.